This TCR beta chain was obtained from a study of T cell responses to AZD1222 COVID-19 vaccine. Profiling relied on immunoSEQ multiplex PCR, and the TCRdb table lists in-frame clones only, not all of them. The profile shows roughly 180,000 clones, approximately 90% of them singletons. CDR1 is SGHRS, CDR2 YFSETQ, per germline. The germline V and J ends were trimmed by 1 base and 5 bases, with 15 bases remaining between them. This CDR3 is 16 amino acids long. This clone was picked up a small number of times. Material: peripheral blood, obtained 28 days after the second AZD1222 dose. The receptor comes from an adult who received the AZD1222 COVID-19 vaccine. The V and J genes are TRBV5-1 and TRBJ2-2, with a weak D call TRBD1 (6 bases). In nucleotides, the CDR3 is TGCGCCAGCAGCTTGAGGGCAGGGGCTCATACCGGGGAGCTGTTTTTT. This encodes CASSLRAGAHTGELFF. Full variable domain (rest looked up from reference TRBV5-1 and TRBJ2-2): KAGVTQTPRYLIKTRGQQVTLSCSPISGHRSVSWYQQTPGQGLQFLFEYFSETQRNKGNFPGRFSGRQFSNSRSEMNVSTLELGDSALYLCASSLRAGAHTGELFFGEGSRLTVL.